Shown below are 8 T cell receptor beta chains from a single sample sequenced in a study of blood T cell repertoires in COVID-19. Sequenced by immunoSEQ multiplex PCR; TCRdb stores in-frame clones only, minus some. The top ten hold around 20% of the sample, which has 350,000 or so clones, 92% seen once. Sequenced input: PBMCs or T cells enriched from blood (not recorded which). These receptor sequences come from a young woman who had recovered from COVID-19.

This sequence joins TRBV5-8 and TRBJ1-1, with a weak D call TRBD1 (5 bases). Trimming left V 4 bases short and J 6 bases short, with 10 bases between. The CDR3 covers 12 residues. Germline V gene sequence: CDR1 SGHTS, CDR2 YDEGEE. CDR3 loop: CASSLDSSEAFF. Here the CDR3 DNA reads TGTGCCAGCAGCCTCGACAGTTCTGAAGCTTTCTTT.

The V and J genes are TRBV3-1 (or the pseudogene TRBV3-2) and TRBJ2-3; tentatively, D is TRBD2 (5 bases). The ends were cut back, 1 base at V and 2 bases at J, with 22 bases in the middle. The CDR3 contains 19 residues. Germline V CDR1 and CDR2: LGHDT, YNNKEL (reference sequence). DNA for the CDR3: TGTGCCAGCAGCCAAGGTCAATTAAGCGGAAGTCCCACCACAGATACGCAGTATTTT. Protein product: CASSQGQLSGSPTTDTQYF.

The chain combines TRBV2 with TRBJ2-2, with 9 positions matching TRBD1. J gave up 7 bases and V 10 bases, and 13 bases lay outside the gene matches. The CDR3 is 15 amino acids. The germline V gene has CDR1 SNHLY and CDR2 FYNNEI. Here the CDR3 reads CATKPGQGTLGELFF. Here the CDR3 DNA reads TGTGCCACAAAACCGGGACAGGGTACGCTCGGGGAGCTGTTTTTT.

This sequence joins TRBV18 and TRBJ2-3, with 7 bases fitting TRBD2. V lost 5 bases, J lost 0 bases, and 11 bases stayed unmatched. Germline assignment: CDR1 KGHSH and CDR2 LQKENI. This CDR3 is built from 17 residues. DNA for the CDR3: TGTGCCAGCTCAGACCGCTCGACTAGCCTCAGCACAGATACGCAGTATTTT. Translated, it gives CASSDRSTSLSTDTQYF.

V is TRBV2 and J is TRBJ1-6; 8 bases line up with TRBD1. CDR1 and CDR2 (germline): SNHLY, FYNNEI. The length of the CDR3 is 15 residues. After removal of 8 bases from V and 7 bases from J, the junction contained 10 bases not matched to a gene. This CDR3 is CASSDLGQGNSPLHF. As DNA, the CDR3 is TGTGCCAGCTCTGATTTAGGACAGGGCAATTCACCCCTCCACTTT.

This clone was counted only a few times. V gene TRBV11-3 combines with J gene TRBJ2-7; tentative D call: TRBD1 (5 bases). Germline CDR1 and CDR2: SGHNT and YENEEA. Trimming cost V 6 bases and J 2 bases, with 8 bases left between them. The CDR3 consists of 12 residues. CDR3 sequence (DNA): TGTGCCAGCAGAAGGGGTGCCTACGAGCAGTACTTC. It yields the protein CASRRGAYEQYF.

The V call is TRBV7-3, the J call TRBJ2-2; TRBD2 agrees at 7 bases. The CDR3 loop spans 16 amino acids. Germline V gives CDR1 SGHTA, CDR2 FQGTGA. The J segment lost 3 bases and the V segment lost 1 base, leaving 5 bases of the junction unmatched. In DNA, the CDR3 is TGTGCCAGCAGCTTAAGGTCTAGCGGAGACACCGGGGAGCTGTTTTTT. Protein product: CASSLRSSGDTGELFF.

The rearrangement joins TRBV3-1 (or the pseudogene TRBV3-2) to TRBJ1-5, with D uncertain. V lost 0 bases and J 4 bases, leaving 7 bases between the germline ends. Germline loops: CDR1 LGHDT, CDR2 YNNKEL (reference sequence). This CDR3 is 14 amino acids long. CDR3 sequence reads: CASSQDSRNQPQHF. CDR3 DNA: TGTGCCAGCAGCCAAGATTCGAGGAATCAGCCCCAGCATTTT.